This T cell receptor beta chain was found in a study of blood T cells in healthy people across ages. Next came a second PCR, run for about 6 to 11 cycles, which used a sample-barcoded 5' primer along with a J-beta primer mix. TCRdb reanalysed the 5' RACE reads using MiXCR and keeps one entry per CDR3 protein. The sample holds 1,500,000 or so distinct CDR3 sequences, less than 45% seen once. Trimming took 5 bases from V and 2 from J, leaving 12 bases between them. The CDR3 is 14 amino acids. This sequence was found in a woman aged 18-30 years in good health. V and J are TRBV12-3 or TRBV12-4 and TRBJ1-1; D unresolved. The sample comprised blood. CDR3 coding DNA: TGTGCCAGCAGTAGCGGACTGGCTAACACTGAAGCTTTCTTT. Amino acid sequence: CASSSGLANTEAFF.